The 22 T cell receptor beta chains below were found in one sample sequenced in a study of metastatic and nonmetastatic thyroid tumors. MiXCR was used by TCRdb to re-call the PCR reads. The table records approximately 84,000 clones, about 16% of them present only once. No treatment had been given to any patient before thyroid surgery. Sequencing was done on a sample of blood. The receptors here all came from a female donor with papillary thyroid cancer or a benign thyroid nodule (not recorded which). Some clones in this sample may be carry-over from other donors' samples.

This clone appeared many times. As DNA, the CDR3 is TGCAGTGCTACGTCCGGGGCGGATCCTAACTATGGCTACACCTTC. It is translated as CSATSGADPNYGYTF. The J gene is TRBJ1-2, the V gene TRBV20-1, with D maybe TRBD1 (5 bases). This CDR3 is built from 15 residues. Trimming took 4 bases from V and 0 from J, leaving 15 bases between them. The germline gives CDR1 DFQATT, CDR2 SNEGSKA (reference sequence).

This clone was detected many times. The rearrangement links TRBV2 to TRBJ1-1; a possible D gene is TRBD1 (5 bases). The CDR3 contains 12 residues. Trimming left V 8 bases short and J 4 bases short, with 11 bases between. Per the germline V gene, CDR1 is SNHLY and CDR2 is FYNNEI. The CDR3 nucleotides are TGTGCCAGCGGGCGCCAGGGCACTGAAGCTTTCTTT. As protein: CASGRQGTEAFF.

This clone has a count of ten or more. V and J are TRBV7-3 and TRBJ2-7, with 7 bases that match TRBD2. The CDR3 is made up of 12 amino acids. Looked up from germline, CDR1 is SGHTA and CDR2 is FQGTGA. V was clipped by 1 base and J by 7 bases; unmatched bases: 1. The CDR3 DNA sequence: TGTGCCAGCAGCTTAAGGGGAGGGGAGCAGTACTTC. It yields the protein CASSLRGGEQYF.

This clone was observed once. The junction departs from germline at one end; a sequencing error may be responsible. This chain connects TRBV6-5 to TRBJ1-4; a possible D gene is TRBD1 (6 bases). The germline V gene encodes CDR1 MNHEY and CDR2 SVGAGI. The CDR3 is 15 residues long. The CDR3 sequence is CTSSSRQGKYEKLFF. Written as DNA, the CDR3 is TGTACCAGCAGTTCCCGGCAGGGGAAGTACGAAAAACTGTTTTTT.

This clone was counted ten times or more. CDR3 sequence reads: CATSVQGTYGYTF. The CDR3 DNA reads as TGTGCCACCAGCGTTCAGGGGACCTATGGCTACACCTTC. The J gene is TRBJ1-2, the V gene TRBV15; a weak D match, TRBD1 (6 bases). This CDR3 is built from 13 residues. Trimming pared 5 bases from V and 4 bases from J, leaving 11 bases between. Germline V gives CDR1 LNHNV, CDR2 YYDKDF (reference sequence).

The V and J genes are TRBV14 and TRBJ1-2; possible D gene TRBD1, 5 bases. V shed 0 bases and J shed 0 bases, with 14 bases lying between them. Germline V CDR1 and CDR2: SGHDN, FVKESK. The CDR3 has 17 residues. The CDR3 spells CASSQEGGQGTNYGYTF. CDR3 in DNA: TGTGCCAGCAGCCAAGAGGGCGGACAAGGGACTAACTATGGCTACACCTTC.

This clone was counted many times. The gene calls are TRBV20-1 and TRBJ1-3; D ambiguous. Trimming removed 4 bases at V and 0 bases at J, with 10 bases between. CDR1 DFQATT and CDR2 SNEGSKA come from the germline V gene (reference sequence). The CDR3 extends over 14 amino acids. CDR3 sequence reads: CSAIPVISGNTIYF. CDR3 in DNA: TGCAGTGCTATTCCTGTCATCTCTGGAAACACCATATATTTT.

The chain employs TRBV6-1 and TRBJ1-2, with TRBD1 as a possible D gene (5 bases). There are 13 residues in the CDR3. Germline loops: CDR1 MNHNS, CDR2 SASEGT. The V gene lost 5 bases and the J gene lost 4 bases, with 11 bases spanning the gap. The CDR3 nucleotides are TGTGCCAGCAGTAAGGGACGGCTCTATGGCTACACCTTC. Encoded protein: CASSKGRLYGYTF.

This clone was counted a few times. The genes are TRBV20-1 and TRBJ2-4, with D uncertain. Per germline, CDR1 DFQATT and CDR2 SNEGSKA (reference sequence). V dropped 3 bases and J dropped 8 bases, with 11 bases sitting between them. The CDR3 is 12 amino acids. In DNA, the CDR3 is TGCAGTGCTAGTCGCCCCGGGCACATTCAGTACTTC. Translating it yields CSASRPGHIQYF.

Ten or more counts support this clone. The chain joins TRBV20-1 to TRBJ2-1; D possibly corresponds to TRBD2 (5 bases). V was cut by 6 bases and J by 3 bases, with 9 bases left in between. Germline lookup yields CDR1 DFQATT and CDR2 SNEGSKA (reference sequence). This CDR3 is built from 12 residues. The chain's CDR3 is CSANRDYNEQFF. The CDR3 DNA reads as TGCAGTGCGAACCGGGACTACAATGAGCAGTTCTTC.

Comment on this clone: Germline is not matched at one junction end, which may reflect a read error. The rearrangement uses TRBV19 and TRBJ2-5, with D hard to call. The CDR3 covers 14 residues. In germline, CDR1 is LNHDA, CDR2 SQIVND (reference sequence). The CDR3 is CASSILTEQETLYF. The CDR3 DNA follows: TGTGCCAGTAGTATCTTGACGGAACAAGAGACCCTGTACTTC.

The rearrangement joins TRBV7-3 to TRBJ2-3, with TRBD2 matching over 11 bases. The CDR3 is made up of 19 amino acids. V shed 1 base, J shed 0 bases, and the junction held 9 bases outside the gene matches. Germline values: CDR1 SGHTA, CDR2 FQGTGA. The CDR3 sequence is CASSLRSSGGFASTDTQYF. DNA of the CDR3: TGTGCCAGCAGCTTAAGGTCTAGCGGGGGGTTCGCTAGCACAGATACGCAGTATTTT.

The sample holds many counts of this clone. V gene TRBV20-1 combines with J gene TRBJ2-7, with TRBD1 matching 10 bases. V lost 0 bases to trimming and J lost 3 bases; unmatched junction nucleotides: 11. The CDR3 extends over 17 amino acids. Germline CDR1 and CDR2: DFQATT and SNEGSKA (reference sequence). This CDR3 reads CSARDRSPGTGDYEQYF. The CDR3 nucleotides read TGCAGTGCTAGAGATCGTTCCCCCGGGACAGGGGACTACGAGCAGTACTTC.

The V call is TRBV9, the J call TRBJ2-1; D not resolved. The germline V gene has CDR1 SGDLS and CDR2 YYNGEE. The CDR3 contains 13 residues. The V gene lost 1 base and the J gene lost 4 bases, with 6 bases spanning the gap. The DNA of the CDR3 is TGTGCCAGCAGCGTATACTCATACAATGAGCAGTTCTTC. Protein sequence: CASSVYSYNEQFF.

This clone was detected ten times or more. This chain connects TRBV6-1 to TRBJ2-7; 10 bases are shared with TRBD1. The CDR3 has 14 residues. The J segment lost 1 base and the V segment lost 5 bases, leaving 2 bases of the junction unmatched. Germline CDR1 is MNHNS and CDR2 is SASEGT. The CDR3 DNA reads as TGTGCCAGCAGTTGGGGACAGGGGTCCTACGAGCAGTACTTC. This codes for CASSWGQGSYEQYF.

This clone was detected only a few times. This chain links TRBV7-9 with TRBJ2-2, with TRBD2 as a possible D gene (6 bases). This CDR3 spans 15 amino acids. Looked up from germline, CDR1 is SEHNR and CDR2 is FQNEAQ (reference sequence). Trimming cost V 3 bases and J 9 bases, with 17 bases left between them. DNA for the CDR3: TGTGCCAGCAGCTTTGGCGGGGACGAACACCGGGAGCTGTTTTTT. This encodes CASSFGGDEHRELFF.

The rearrangement uses TRBV9 and TRBJ2-1, with D unclear. Germline assignment: CDR1 SGDLS and CDR2 YYNGEE. Trimming left V 0 bases short and J 8 bases short, with 18 bases between. CDR3 length: 16 residues. CDR3 amino acids: CASSVVGTLGYDEQFF. In DNA form, the CDR3 reads TGTGCCAGCAGCGTAGTTGGAACCCTAGGGTACGATGAGCAGTTCTTC.

This clone was detected ten times or more. The rearrangement links TRBV27 to TRBJ2-3; a possible D gene is TRBD1 (6 bases). V lost 2 bases and J lost 6, with 18 bases in between. Germline V gene data show CDR1 as MNHEY and CDR2 as SMNVEV (reference sequence). The CDR3 covers 16 residues. CDR3 residues: CASSLGTRRRGDTQYF. The CDR3 region has the DNA TGTGCCAGCAGTTTAGGGACAAGGAGGAGAGGGGATACGCAGTATTTT.

This clone was counted ten times or more. The chain couples TRBV5-8 to TRBJ2-7, with 7 nucleotides matching TRBD1. Germline trimming cut 1 base from V and 2 bases from J; bases unmatched to any gene: 3. CDR3 size: 14 residues. CDR1 SGHTS and CDR2 YDEGEE come from the germline V gene. CDR3 sequence (DNA): TGTGCCAGCAGCTTGATGCAGGGGGCCTACGAGCAGTACTTC. Encoded protein: CASSLMQGAYEQYF. The full variable domain, in which reference TRBV5-8 and TRBJ2-7 provide the parts outside the CDR3, is EAGVTQSPTHLIKTRGQQATLRCSPISGHTSVYWYQQALGLGLQFLLWYDEGEERNRGNFPPRFSGRQFPNYSSELNVNALELEDSALYLCASSLMQGAYEQYFGPGTRLTVT.

Comments on this clone: It may be a read error: a sequence one base away is much more abundant. J is TRBJ1-1 and V is TRBV5-5; TRBD1 agrees at 7 bases. After removal of 4 bases from V and 3 bases from J, the junction contained 6 bases not matched to a gene. Per the germline V gene, CDR1 is SGHKS and CDR2 is YYEKEE (reference sequence). The CDR3 loop spans 14 amino acids. The CDR3 DNA is TGTGCCAGCAGCCCTGGACAGGCCCACACTGAAGCTTTCTTT. Its translation is CASSPGQAHTEAFF.

This clone was found many times. The chain links TRBV6-1 to TRBJ1-4; the D is unclear. Trimming shortened V by 4 bases and J by 2 bases, and 8 bases separated the two germline ends. CDR1 MNHNS and CDR2 SASEGT come from the germline V gene. The CDR3 runs to 14 residues. The CDR3 spells CASSAGSTNEKLFF. CDR3 nucleotides: TGTGCCAGCAGTGCTGGCAGCACTAATGAAAAACTGTTTTTT.

This clone has at least ten counts. The rearrangement uses TRBV9 and TRBJ1-6, with D hard to call. CDR3 length: 13 residues. The V gene lost 4 bases and the J gene lost 6 bases, with 8 bases spanning the gap. Germline loops: CDR1 SGDLS, CDR2 YYNGEE. CDR3 DNA: TGTGCCAGCAGCTCAGGATTTAATTCACCCCTCCACTTT. It codes for CASSSGFNSPLHF.